Following are 9 T cell receptor beta chains from one sample sequenced in a study of cytomegalovirus exposure and HLA in healthy donors. PCR primers comprised 60 Vbeta and 13 Jbeta primers. Sequencing used immunoSEQ multiplex PCR; TCRdb keeps in-frame clones, though not all of them. Of about 220,000 clones listed, 75% are singletons. The sequenced sample consisted of PBMCs. These receptors were obtained from a woman aged 25 to 45 in good health and CMV-seronegative.

This clone showed up just a few times. CDR3 coding DNA: TGTGCCAGCAGCTTGTTAGCGGGGGGCATCGCCTACAATGAGCAGTTCTTC. Translated, it gives CASSLLAGGIAYNEQFF. The V and J genes are TRBV5-6 and TRBJ2-1; 10 bases are shared with TRBD2. With V trimmed by 1 base and J by 2 bases, 6 bases remained unmatched. The CDR3 contains 17 residues. CDR1 SGHDT and CDR2 YYEEEE come from the germline V gene.

J is TRBJ1-3 and V is TRBV4-2, with a tentative D call TRBD1 (5 bases). CDR1 LGHNA and CDR2 YNFKEQ come from the germline V gene. Trimming shortened V by 5 bases and J by 2 bases, and 10 bases separated the two germline ends. There are 14 residues in the CDR3. The CDR3 is CASSLWGAGNTIYF. In DNA form, the CDR3 reads TGTGCCAGCAGCTTGTGGGGGGCTGGAAACACCATATATTTT.

Concerning this clone itself: A read error may account for a junction end that differs from germline. V and J are TRBV5-1 and TRBJ1-2; 10 positions agree with TRBD1. In germline, CDR1 is SGHRS, CDR2 YFSETQ. The CDR3 covers 18 residues. CDR3 residues: CAISLSPDRGRPAYGYTF. CDR3 DNA: TGCGCCATCAGCTTATCCCCCGACAGGGGGCGCCCCGCGTATGGCTACACCTTC.

This clone was detected only once. This chain joins TRBV15 and TRBJ1-6; TRBD1 matches 7 bases. CDR1 is LNHNV and CDR2 is YYDKDF in the germline V gene (reference sequence). The CDR3 length is 16 residues. Germline trimming cut 1 base from V and 9 bases from J; bases unmatched to any gene: 9. The CDR3 DNA sequence: TGTGCCACCAGCAGAGCCCCAACAGGGGTTAGTTCACCCCTCCACTTT. Its protein is CATSRAPTGVSSPLHF.

V and J are TRBV9 and TRBJ2-3; 13 nucleotides align to TRBD2. The germline V gene has CDR1 SGDLS and CDR2 YYNGEE. This CDR3 has 19 amino acids. J was trimmed by 1 base and V by 0 bases; bases with no gene match: 8. CDR3 sequence: CASSVATGLAGEGTDTQYF. The CDR3 bases are TGTGCCAGCAGCGTAGCTACCGGACTAGCGGGGGAAGGCACAGATACGCAGTATTTT.

This clone was counted only a few times. V is TRBV4-1 and J is TRBJ2-5; a weak D match, TRBD2 (6 bases). CDR3 size: 13 residues. Germline V gives CDR1 MGHRA, CDR2 YSYEKL. Trimming removed 0 bases from V and 4 bases from J, with 6 bases in between. CDR3: CASSQELAETQYF. In DNA, the CDR3 is TGCGCCAGCAGCCAAGAACTAGCAGAGACCCAGTACTTC.

The sample holds a few counts of this clone. The rearrangement links TRBV27 to TRBJ2-7; 14 nucleotides match TRBD2. The CDR3 runs 16 residues. V lost 7 bases and J lost 3; bases outside the gene matches: 8. Per the germline V gene, CDR1 is MNHEY and CDR2 is SMNVEV (reference sequence). The CDR3 bases are TGTGCCAGCACTGCCATAGGGACTAGCGGGAGCTACGAGCAGTACTTC. The encoded protein is CASTAIGTSGSYEQYF.

The chain joins TRBV7-8 to TRBJ1-2; D is ambiguous. Trimming removed 0 bases at V and 8 bases at J, with 22 bases between. The CDR3 has 17 residues. In germline, CDR1 is SGHVS, CDR2 FQNEAQ. CDR3 sequence: CASSLAVSEGDTAGYTF. As DNA, the CDR3 is TGTGCCAGCAGCTTAGCGGTATCCGAAGGAGATACCGCGGGCTACACCTTC.

CDR3 amino acids: CASSLQGASEAFF. The CDR3 region has the DNA TGTGCCAGCAGCTTACAGGGGGCTAGCGAAGCTTTCTTT. The rearrangement uses TRBV7-2 and TRBJ1-1, with 8 bases matching TRBD1. Germline assignment: CDR1 SGHTA and CDR2 FQGNSA. CDR3 length equals 13 residues. The ends lost 2 bases at V and 8 bases at J; junction bases unmatched: 4.